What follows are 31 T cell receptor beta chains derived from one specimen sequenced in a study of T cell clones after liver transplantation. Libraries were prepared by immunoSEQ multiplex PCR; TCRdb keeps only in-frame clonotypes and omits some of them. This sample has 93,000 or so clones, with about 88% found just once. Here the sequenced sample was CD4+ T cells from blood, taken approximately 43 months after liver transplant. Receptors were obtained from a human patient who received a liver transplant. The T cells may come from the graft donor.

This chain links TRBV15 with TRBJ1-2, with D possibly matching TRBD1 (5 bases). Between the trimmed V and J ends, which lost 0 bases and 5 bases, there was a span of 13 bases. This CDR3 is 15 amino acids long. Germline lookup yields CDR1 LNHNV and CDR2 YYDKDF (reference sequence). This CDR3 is CATSRDKGAGYGYTF. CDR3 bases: TGTGCCACCAGCAGAGATAAAGGGGCAGGGTATGGCTACACCTTC. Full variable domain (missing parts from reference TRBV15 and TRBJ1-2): DAMVIQNPRYQVTQFGKPVTLSCSQTLNHNVMYWYQQKSSQAPKLLFHYYDKDFNNEADTPDNFQSRRPNTSFCFLDIRSPGLGDTAMYLCATSRDKGAGYGYTFGSGTRLTVV.

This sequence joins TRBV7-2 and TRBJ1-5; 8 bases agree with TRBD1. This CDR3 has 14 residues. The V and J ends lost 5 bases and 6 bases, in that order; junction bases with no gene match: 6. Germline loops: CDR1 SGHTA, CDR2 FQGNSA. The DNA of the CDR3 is TGTGCCAGCAGCCCCCGGACAGGGTTTCAGCCCCAGCATTTT. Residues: CASSPRTGFQPQHF.

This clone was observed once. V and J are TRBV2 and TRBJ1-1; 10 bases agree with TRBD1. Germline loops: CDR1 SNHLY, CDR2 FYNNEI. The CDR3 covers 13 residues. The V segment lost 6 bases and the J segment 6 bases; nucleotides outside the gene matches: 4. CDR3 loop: CASRGQGLAEAFF. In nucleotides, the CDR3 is TGTGCCAGCAGGGGACAGGGGCTGGCTGAAGCTTTCTTT. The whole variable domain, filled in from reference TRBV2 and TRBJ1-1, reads EPEVTQTPSHQVTQMGQEVILRCVPISNHLYFYWYRQILGQKVEFLVSFYNNEISEKSEIFDDQFSVERPDGSNFTLKIRSTKLEDSAMYFCASRGQGLAEAFFGQGTRLTVV.

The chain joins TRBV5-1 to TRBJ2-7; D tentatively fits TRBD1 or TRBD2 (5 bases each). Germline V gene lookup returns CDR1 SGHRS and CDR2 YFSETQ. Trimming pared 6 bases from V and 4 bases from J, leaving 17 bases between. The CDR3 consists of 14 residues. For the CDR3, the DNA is TGCGCCAGCACCCCGGGACCCCCTGGTTACGAGCAGTACTTC. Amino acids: CASTPGPPGYEQYF.

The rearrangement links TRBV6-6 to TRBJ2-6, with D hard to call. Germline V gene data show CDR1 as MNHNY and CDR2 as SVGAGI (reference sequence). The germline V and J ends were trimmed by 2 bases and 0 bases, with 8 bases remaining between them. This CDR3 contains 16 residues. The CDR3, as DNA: TGTGCCAGCAGTTACGAGCTGCCCTCTGGGGCCAACGTCCTGACTTTC. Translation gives CASSYELPSGANVLTF.

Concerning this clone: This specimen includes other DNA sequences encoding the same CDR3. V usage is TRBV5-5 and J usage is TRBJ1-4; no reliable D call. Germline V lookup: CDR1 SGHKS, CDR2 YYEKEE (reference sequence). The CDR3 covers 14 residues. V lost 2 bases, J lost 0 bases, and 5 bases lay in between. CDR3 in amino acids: CASSLTATNEKLFF. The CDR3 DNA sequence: TGTGCCAGCAGCTTAACAGCAACTAATGAAAAACTGTTTTTT.

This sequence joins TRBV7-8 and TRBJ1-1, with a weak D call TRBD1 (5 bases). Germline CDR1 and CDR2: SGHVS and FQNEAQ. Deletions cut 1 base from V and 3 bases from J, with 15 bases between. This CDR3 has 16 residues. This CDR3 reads CASSLGSGWLDTEAFF. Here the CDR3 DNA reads TGTGCCAGCAGCTTAGGCTCAGGGTGGTTGGACACTGAAGCTTTCTTT. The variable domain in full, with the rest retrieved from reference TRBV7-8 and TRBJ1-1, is GAGVSQSPRYKVAKRGQDVALRCDPISGHVSLFWYQQALGQGPEFLTYFQNEAQLDKSGLPSDRFFAERPEGSVSTLKIQRTQQEDSAVYLCASSLGSGWLDTEAFFGQGTRLTVV.

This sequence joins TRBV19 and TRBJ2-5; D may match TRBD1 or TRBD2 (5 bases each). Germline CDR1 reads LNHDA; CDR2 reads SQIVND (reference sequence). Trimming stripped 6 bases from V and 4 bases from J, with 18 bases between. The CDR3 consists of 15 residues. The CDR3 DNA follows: TGTGCCAGTAGCCTCTCAGGGACGTCCAGAGAGACCCAGTACTTC. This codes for CASSLSGTSRETQYF.

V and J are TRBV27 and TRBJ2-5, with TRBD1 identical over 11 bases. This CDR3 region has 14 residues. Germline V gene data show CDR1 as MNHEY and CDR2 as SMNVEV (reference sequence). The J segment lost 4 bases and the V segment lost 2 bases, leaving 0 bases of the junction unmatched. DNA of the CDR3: TGTGCCAGCAGTTTAGGGACAGGGGGAGAGACCCAGTACTTC. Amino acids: CASSLGTGGETQYF.

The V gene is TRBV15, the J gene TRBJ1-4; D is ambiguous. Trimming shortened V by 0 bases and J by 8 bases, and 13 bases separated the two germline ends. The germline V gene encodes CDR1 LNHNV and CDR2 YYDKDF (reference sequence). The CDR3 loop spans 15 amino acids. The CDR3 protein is CATSRDRRNGEKLFF. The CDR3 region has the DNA TGTGCCACCAGCAGAGATCGGCGAAATGGGGAAAAACTGTTTTTT.

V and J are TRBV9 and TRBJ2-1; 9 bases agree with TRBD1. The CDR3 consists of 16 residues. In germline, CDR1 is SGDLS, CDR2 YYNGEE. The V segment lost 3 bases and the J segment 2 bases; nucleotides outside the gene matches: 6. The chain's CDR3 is CASSAGTGFTYNEQFF. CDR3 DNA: TGTGCCAGCAGCGCTGGGACAGGGTTCACCTACAATGAGCAGTTCTTC.

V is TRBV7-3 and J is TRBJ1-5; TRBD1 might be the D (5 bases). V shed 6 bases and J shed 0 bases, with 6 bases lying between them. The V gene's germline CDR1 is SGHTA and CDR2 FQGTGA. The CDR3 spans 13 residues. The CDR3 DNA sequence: TGTGCCAGCAGTAGGGGTAGCAATCAGCCCCAGCATTTT. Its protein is CASSRGSNQPQHF.

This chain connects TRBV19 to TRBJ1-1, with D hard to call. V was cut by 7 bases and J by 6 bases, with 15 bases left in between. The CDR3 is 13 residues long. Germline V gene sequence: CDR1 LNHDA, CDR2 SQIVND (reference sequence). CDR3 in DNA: TGTGCCAGTACCTCCTTCGGAGGCGCTGAAGCTTTCTTT. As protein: CASTSFGGAEAFF.

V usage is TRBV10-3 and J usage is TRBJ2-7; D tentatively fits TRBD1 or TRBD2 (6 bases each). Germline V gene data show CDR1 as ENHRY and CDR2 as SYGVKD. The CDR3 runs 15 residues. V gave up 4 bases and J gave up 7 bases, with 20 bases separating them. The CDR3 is CAISGGGGRLSEQYF. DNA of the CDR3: TGTGCCATCAGTGGTGGAGGGGGGAGGTTGAGTGAGCAGTACTTC.

The CDR3 nucleotides read TGTGCCAGCAGCCAAGAGGCTAGCGGGAGGAGGTATGAGCAGTTCTTC. Amino acid sequence: CASSQEASGRRYEQFF. This chain joins TRBV4-2 and TRBJ2-1, with 11 positions matching TRBD2. The CDR3 is made up of 16 amino acids. Germline CDR1 LGHNA, CDR2 YNFKEQ. J gave up 8 bases and V 0 bases, and 6 bases lay outside the gene matches.

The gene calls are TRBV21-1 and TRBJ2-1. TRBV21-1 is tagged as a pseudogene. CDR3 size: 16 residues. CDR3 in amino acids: CVSTDLLRGRYNEQFF. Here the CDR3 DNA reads TGTGTCAGCACCGACCTCCTCCGGGGGCGCTACAATGAGCAGTTCTTC.

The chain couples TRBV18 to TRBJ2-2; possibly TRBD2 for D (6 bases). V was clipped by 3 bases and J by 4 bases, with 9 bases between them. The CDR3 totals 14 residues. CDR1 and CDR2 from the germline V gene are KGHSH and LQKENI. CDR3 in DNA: TGTGCCAGCTCACCGACTAGTAGCACCGGGGAGCTGTTTTTT. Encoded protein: CASSPTSSTGELFF.

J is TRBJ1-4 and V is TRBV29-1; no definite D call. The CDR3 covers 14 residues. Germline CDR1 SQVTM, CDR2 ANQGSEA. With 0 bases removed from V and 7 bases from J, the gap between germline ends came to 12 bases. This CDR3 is CSVEDQGLGEKLFF. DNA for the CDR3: TGCAGCGTTGAAGATCAAGGGTTGGGTGAAAAACTGTTTTTT.

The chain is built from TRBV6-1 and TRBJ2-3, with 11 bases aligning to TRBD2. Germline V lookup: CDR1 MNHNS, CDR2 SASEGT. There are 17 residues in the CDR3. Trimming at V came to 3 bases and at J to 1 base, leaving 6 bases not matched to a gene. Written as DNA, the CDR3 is TGTGCCAGCAGTGACGGGACTAGCGGTTTGGGCACAGATACGCAGTATTTT. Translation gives CASSDGTSGLGTDTQYF.

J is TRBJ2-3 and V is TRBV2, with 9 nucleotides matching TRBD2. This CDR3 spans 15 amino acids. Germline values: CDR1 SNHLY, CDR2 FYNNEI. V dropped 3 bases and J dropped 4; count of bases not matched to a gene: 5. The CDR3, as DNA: TGTGCCAGCAGTGAGAGGACTAGCGTATCAGATACGCAGTATTTT. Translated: CASSERTSVSDTQYF.

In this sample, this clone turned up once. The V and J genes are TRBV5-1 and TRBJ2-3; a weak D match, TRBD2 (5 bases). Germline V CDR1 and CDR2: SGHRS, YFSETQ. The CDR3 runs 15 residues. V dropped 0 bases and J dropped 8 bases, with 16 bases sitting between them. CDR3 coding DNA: TGCGCCAGCAGCTTGGCCGGGGTCAGCCAGGCTACGCAGTATTTT. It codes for CASSLAGVSQATQYF.

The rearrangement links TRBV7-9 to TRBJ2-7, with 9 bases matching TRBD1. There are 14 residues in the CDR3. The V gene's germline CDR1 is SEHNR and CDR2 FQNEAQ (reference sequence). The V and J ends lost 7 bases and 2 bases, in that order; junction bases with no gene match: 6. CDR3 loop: CASKPTGGTYEQYF. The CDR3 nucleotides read TGTGCCAGCAAACCGACAGGGGGTACCTACGAGCAGTACTTC.

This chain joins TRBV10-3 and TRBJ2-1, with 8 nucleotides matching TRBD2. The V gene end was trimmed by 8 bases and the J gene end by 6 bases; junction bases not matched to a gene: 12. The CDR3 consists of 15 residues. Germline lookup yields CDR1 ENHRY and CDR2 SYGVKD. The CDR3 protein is CAIGAGERGPNEQFF. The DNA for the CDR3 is TGTGCCATCGGTGCCGGCGAGCGGGGGCCCAATGAGCAGTTCTTC.

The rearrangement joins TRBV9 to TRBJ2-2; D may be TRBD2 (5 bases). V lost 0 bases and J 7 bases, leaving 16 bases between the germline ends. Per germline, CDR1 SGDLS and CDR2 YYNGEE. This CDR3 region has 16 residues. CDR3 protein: CASSVAPSRKSGELFF. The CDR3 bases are TGTGCCAGCAGCGTAGCCCCTAGCAGGAAGAGCGGGGAGCTGTTTTTT.

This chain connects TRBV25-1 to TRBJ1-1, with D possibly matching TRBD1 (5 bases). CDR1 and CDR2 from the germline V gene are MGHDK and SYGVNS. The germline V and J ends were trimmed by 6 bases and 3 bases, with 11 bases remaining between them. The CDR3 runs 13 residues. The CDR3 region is CASRQVGDTEAFF. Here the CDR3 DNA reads TGTGCCAGCAGACAGGTGGGGGACACTGAAGCTTTCTTT.

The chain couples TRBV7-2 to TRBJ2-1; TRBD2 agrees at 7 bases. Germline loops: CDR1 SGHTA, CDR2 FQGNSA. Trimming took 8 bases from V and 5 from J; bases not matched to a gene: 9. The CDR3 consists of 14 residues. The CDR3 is CASEAGPADNEQFF. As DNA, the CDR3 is TGTGCCAGCGAAGCGGGGCCCGCTGACAATGAGCAGTTCTTC.

CDR3 loop: CASSLAGLDYGYTF. Here the CDR3 DNA reads TGTGCCAGCAGCTTAGCGGGGTTGGACTATGGCTACACCTTC. The chain joins TRBV13 to TRBJ1-2, with D unclear. The CDR3 is made up of 14 amino acids. Between the trimmed V and J ends, which lost 1 base and 3 bases, there was a span of 9 bases. Germline loops: CDR1 PRHDT, CDR2 FYEKMQ (reference sequence).

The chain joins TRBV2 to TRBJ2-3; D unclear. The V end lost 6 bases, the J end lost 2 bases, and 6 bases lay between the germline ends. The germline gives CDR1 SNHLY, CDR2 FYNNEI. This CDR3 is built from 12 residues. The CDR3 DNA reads TGTGCCAGCAGCCCCAACACAGATACGCAGTATTTT. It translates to CASSPNTDTQYF.

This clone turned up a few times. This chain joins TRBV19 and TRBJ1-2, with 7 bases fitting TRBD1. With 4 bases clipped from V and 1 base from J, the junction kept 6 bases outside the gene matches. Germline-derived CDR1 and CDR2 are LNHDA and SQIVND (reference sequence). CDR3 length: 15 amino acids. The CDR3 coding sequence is TGTGCCAGTAGTAGGATGACAGGGATTAACTATGGCTACACCTTC. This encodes CASSRMTGINYGYTF. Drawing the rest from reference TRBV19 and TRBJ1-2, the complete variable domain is DGGITQSPKYLFRKEGQNVTLSCEQNLNHDAMYWYRQDPGQGLRLIYYSQIVNDFQKGDIAEGYSVSREKKESFPLTVTSAQKNPTAFYLCASSRMTGINYGYTFGSGTRLTVV.

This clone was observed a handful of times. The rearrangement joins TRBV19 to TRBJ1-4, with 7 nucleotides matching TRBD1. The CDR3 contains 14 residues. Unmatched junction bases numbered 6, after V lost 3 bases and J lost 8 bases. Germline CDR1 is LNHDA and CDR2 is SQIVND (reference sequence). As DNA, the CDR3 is TGTGCCAGTAGTATGGGGACAGCCCCAGAAAAACTGTTTTTT. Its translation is CASSMGTAPEKLFF.

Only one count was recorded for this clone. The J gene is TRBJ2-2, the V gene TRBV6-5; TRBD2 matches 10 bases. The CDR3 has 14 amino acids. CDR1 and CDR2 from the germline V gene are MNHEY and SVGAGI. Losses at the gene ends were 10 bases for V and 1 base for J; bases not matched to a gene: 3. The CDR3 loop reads CATRLAGNTGELFF. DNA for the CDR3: TGTGCCACCAGACTAGCGGGGAACACCGGGGAGCTGTTTTTT.